This note documents a single T cell receptor beta chain sequence. The data stem from a study of blood T cell repertoires in COVID-19. Under the authors' procedure: Amplification of reference gene primers was used by the study to estimate nucleated cell counts. Using immunoSEQ multiplex PCR, the repertoire was profiled, and TCRdb retains in-frame clones only, with some absent. D and trimming were read from the DNA, whereas the V and J calls and clone size are those reported in that table. The data hold more than 140,000 clones, with around 86% observed a single time. The V gene's germline CDR1 is DFQATT and CDR2 SNEGSKA (reference sequence). This CDR3 is built from 14 residues. Trimming shortened V by 3 bases and J by 4 bases, and 13 bases separated the two germline ends.

This TCR derives from a human donor in a cohort sampled during active COVID-19. Sequencing input: peripheral blood. The chain is built from TRBV20-1 and TRBJ1-3; D perhaps matches TRBD1 (5 bases). CDR3 amino acids: CSASSRGLGNTIYF. DNA of the CDR3: TGCAGTGCTAGTTCGCGGGGGTTGGGAAACACCATATATTTT.